These 3 T cell receptor beta chains were sequenced from one sample in a study of blood T cell repertoires in COVID-19. Clones were read by immunoSEQ multiplex PCR, and TCRdb kept only the in-frame ones, dropping some. The sample holds around 97,000 clones; approximately 82% are singletons and the top ten take around 9.3%. Sequences were obtained from peripheral blood. These receptors came from a man between 65 and 85 years old with acute or convalescent COVID-19.

CDR3 nucleotide sequence: TGTGCCAGCAGCTTAAACAGGGGTGAAAAACTGTTTTTT. Translated: CASSLNRGEKLFF. The chain is built from TRBV7-2 and TRBJ1-4; 7 bases line up with TRBD1. This CDR3 is built from 13 residues. Germline-derived CDR1 and CDR2 are SGHTA and FQGNSA. The J segment lost 7 bases and the V segment lost 2 bases, leaving 1 base of the junction unmatched.

V gene TRBV18 combines with J gene TRBJ2-1, with 8 nucleotides matching TRBD2. Looked up from germline, CDR1 is KGHSH and CDR2 is LQKENI. V lost 8 bases, J lost 4 bases, and 10 bases stayed unmatched. The CDR3 extends over 15 amino acids. The CDR3 region is CASRTTAGAYNEQFF. In DNA form, the CDR3 reads TGTGCCAGCCGAACGACAGCGGGAGCTTACAATGAGCAGTTCTTC.

The chain is built from TRBV6-5 and TRBJ1-2; 9 nucleotides agree with TRBD1. Germline assignment: CDR1 MNHEY and CDR2 SVGAGI. This CDR3 is built from 15 residues. The V and J ends lost 0 bases and 7 bases, in that order; junction bases with no gene match: 6. The CDR3 protein is CASSYSNWDRAGYTF. The CDR3 DNA follows: TGTGCCAGCAGTTACTCGAATTGGGACAGGGCTGGCTACACCTTC.